This entry features one TCR beta chain sequence. The data were obtained in a study of blood T cell repertoires in COVID-19. Study context: T cells, B-cell-depleted T cells, or PBMCs provided the cDNA or gDNA that served as material.

This CDR3 is built from 13 residues. V was trimmed by 2 bases and J by 6 bases, leaving 11 bases between them. Germline values: CDR1 SGHTA, CDR2 FQGNSA. Patients at the Seattle site were enrolled during active infection and followed longitudinally. Repertoires were generated with immunoSEQ multiplex PCR, while TCRdb's copy carries only in-frame clones and drops some. The repertoire holds 49,000 or so clones, with 75% to 90% as singletons. The sample was peripheral blood. The gene calls are TRBV7-2 and TRBJ2-7, with D unresolved. The receptor's source is a woman over 75 with COVID-19, enrolled during active disease. The CDR3 reads CASSLQAMGEQYF. The DNA for the CDR3 is TGTGCCAGCAGCTTACAGGCCATGGGCGAGCAGTACTTC.